Below, one T cell receptor beta chain is given with its context. What it binds is unknown. The data were obtained in a study of cytomegalovirus exposure and HLA in healthy donors. Notes on the study in general: Rarity characterized most TCR sequences, yet some public TCRs appeared in many donors. An apparent linkage of common viral pathogens to several of the most significant clusters emerged in a later analysis.

V was clipped by 5 bases and J by 3 bases; unmatched bases: 7. Germline CDR1 and CDR2: LNHDA and SQIVND (reference sequence). The CDR3 contains 15 residues. 60 Vbeta and 13 Jbeta primers were used in PCR. TCRdb's table, derived via immunoSEQ multiplex PCR, lists solely in-frame clones and lacks some. This sample's table has some 110,000 clones. The receptor was derived from a man aged 35-49 years in good health and CMV-seronegative. Specimen: PBMCs. The chain links TRBV19 to TRBJ2-1, with 7 nucleotides matching TRBD2. The CDR3: CASSVASGNYNEQFF. DNA for the CDR3: TGTGCCAGTAGTGTGGCTAGCGGAAACTACAATGAGCAGTTCTTC.